The T cell receptor (beta chain) described here comes from a study of regulatory T cells in long-lasting Graves disease. Study-level points and caveats: There was favoring of TRBV28, TRBJ1-2 and TRBJ2-5 in persistent disease.

In this sample, this clonotype turned up many times. The antigen remains unidentified. As to time point: newly diagnosed GD, antithyroid drugs for less than 3 months. Making the TCR library involved RNA that had been extracted from PBMCs. As a group, patients came from one endocrinology department in Xi'an, China. The CDR3 runs 14 residues. CDR1 and CDR2 (germline): SEHNR, FQNEAQ (reference sequence). The junction had 7 bases not matched to a gene; V was cut back by 8 bases and J by 9 bases. Arm-PCR of CDR3 regions with iRepertoire HTBI primers generated TCR beta libraries. TCRdb passed the multiplex PCR reads through MiXCR, listing each CDR3 protein once. The repertoire holds roughly 400,000 distinct CDR3 sequences, about a sixth seen once, with approximately 22% in the top ten. This sample was shared with a second study, whose subject was T cells in Graves' hyperthyroidism and ophthalmopathy.

The chain couples TRBV7-9 to TRBJ2-1, with 13 bases identical to TRBD2. Sequenced here: peripheral blood mononuclear cells (PBMCs), sampled at new diagnosis, from a patient treated with antithyroid drugs. This receptor was identified in a woman aged 18-35 years with Graves disease. In nucleotides, the CDR3 is TGTGCCAGCGCCCGACTAGCGGGAGGTCGTGAGCAGTTCTTC. It is translated as CASARLAGGREQFF.